A single sample gave rise to the 19 T cell receptor beta chains below, sequenced in a study of blood T cell repertoires in COVID-19. Assay: immunoSEQ multiplex PCR; the TCRdb copy retains only in-frame clones and omits some. This sample has about 670,000 clones, with 75% to 90% found just once. Input material: peripheral blood. The origin of the receptors is a woman aged 18-29 years with acute or convalescent COVID-19.

With respect to this clone: Other DNA sequences in the sample encode the same CDR3. The V call is TRBV3-1 (or the pseudogene TRBV3-2), the J call TRBJ1-1; D is perhaps TRBD1 (6 bases). Germline V gene lookup returns CDR1 LGHDT and CDR2 YNNKEL (reference sequence). Trimming removed 2 bases at V and 5 bases at J, with 9 bases between. The CDR3 loop spans 13 amino acids. The CDR3 nucleotides read TGTGCCAGCAGCCAATTGAGGGGGACTGAAGCTTTCTTT. Translating it yields CASSQLRGTEAFF.

The V and J genes are TRBV27 and TRBJ1-6, with 8 positions matching TRBD1. V gave up 6 bases and J gave up 10 bases; unmatched junction bases: 11. The V gene's germline CDR1 is MNHEY and CDR2 SMNVEV (reference sequence). This CDR3 has 15 residues. The CDR3 spells CASRPTGQGSSPLHF. For the CDR3, the DNA is TGTGCCAGCAGACCCACCGGACAGGGTTCCTCACCCCTCCACTTT.

The V gene is TRBV3-1 (or the pseudogene TRBV3-2), the J gene TRBJ1-2, with D unclear. The CDR3 length is 15 residues. Between the trimmed V and J ends, which lost 3 bases and 0 bases, there was a span of 11 bases. CDR1 LGHDT and CDR2 YNNKEL come from the germline V gene (reference sequence). In DNA, the CDR3 is TGTGCCAGCAGCCACCTCGCGGCCGCTAACTATGGCTACACCTTC. This gives the protein CASSHLAAANYGYTF.

The J gene is TRBJ1-4, the V gene TRBV5-1; 8 bases agree with TRBD1. CDR3 length: 15 residues. The germline V gene encodes CDR1 SGHRS and CDR2 YFSETQ. Losses at the gene ends were 5 bases for V and 3 bases for J; bases not matched to a gene: 6. The DNA for the CDR3 is TGCGCCAGCAGAAGGACAGGGCCGGCTAATGAAAAACTGTTTTTT. This encodes CASRRTGPANEKLFF.

The rearrangement links TRBV30 to TRBJ1-2; 7 bases map to TRBD1. CDR3 length equals 14 residues. The germline V gene has CDR1 GTSNPN and CDR2 SVGIG (reference sequence). V lost 8 bases to trimming and J lost 0 bases; unmatched junction nucleotides: 9. The CDR3 is CARLDRDANYGYTF. As DNA, the CDR3 is TGTGCCAGACTAGACAGGGATGCTAACTATGGCTACACCTTC.

The chain recombines TRBV7-2 with TRBJ1-3, with D tentatively TRBD1 (6 bases). This CDR3 is 14 amino acids long. Trimming stripped 5 bases from V and 12 bases from J, with 20 bases between. Germline assignment: CDR1 SGHTA and CDR2 FQGNSA. DNA for the CDR3: TGTGCCAGCAGCCCCAACCGACAGGTGTCGCACATATATTTT. Translating it yields CASSPNRQVSHIYF.

This clone showed up just once. The chain's CDR3 is CASSLAISGDYNEQFF. The CDR3 nucleotides are TGCGCCAGCAGCTTGGCAATCAGCGGGGATTACAATGAGCAGTTCTTC. This chain links TRBV5-1 with TRBJ2-1, with TRBD2 identical over 7 bases. This CDR3 has 16 amino acids. The trim removed 0 bases at V and 4 bases at J, leaving 7 bases unmatched. The germline V gene encodes CDR1 SGHRS and CDR2 YFSETQ.

This sequence joins TRBV5-6 and TRBJ1-4; TRBD1 matches at 7 bases. There are 15 residues in the CDR3. Germline V gene sequence: CDR1 SGHDT, CDR2 YYEEEE. Losses at the gene ends were 0 bases for V and 8 bases for J; bases not matched to a gene: 7. The DNA of the CDR3 is TGTGCCAGCAGCTTGGGAGGGGGCGCAAGGGAAAAACTGTTTTTT. This codes for CASSLGGGAREKLFF.

The V and J genes are TRBV5-6 and TRBJ2-7; D gene uncertain. Germline CDR1 is SGHDT and CDR2 is YYEEEE. This CDR3 has 16 residues. V was clipped by 1 base and J by 4 bases, with 18 bases between them. CDR3 loop: CASSLSLSGRSYEQYF. In DNA form, the CDR3 reads TGTGCCAGCAGCTTGTCCCTAAGTGGGCGCAGTTACGAGCAGTACTTC.

CDR3 in DNA: TGTGCCAGCAGTTTGGACAGGGGGCTATTTGGCTACACCTTC. Its translation is CASSLDRGLFGYTF. J is TRBJ1-2 and V is TRBV28; 11 bases are a match to TRBD1. This CDR3 has 14 amino acids. Germline-derived CDR1 and CDR2 are MDHEN and SYDVKM. The V gene end was trimmed by 3 bases and the J gene end by 7 bases; junction bases not matched to a gene: 4.

The chain couples TRBV5-1 to TRBJ1-4, with 7 bases that match TRBD1. The V gene's germline CDR1 is SGHRS and CDR2 YFSETQ. Trimming at V came to 4 bases and at J to 5 bases, leaving 5 bases not matched to a gene. The CDR3 has 14 residues. CDR3 in amino acids: CASSPGQRNEKLFF. The CDR3 DNA is TGCGCCAGCAGCCCGGGACAGAGGAATGAAAAACTGTTTTTT.

This clone was seen a handful of times. J is TRBJ2-1 and V is TRBV15; tentatively, D is TRBD1 (5 bases). CDR3 length equals 17 residues. From germline, CDR1 is LNHNV and CDR2 YYDKDF (reference sequence). V lost 0 bases, J lost 0 bases, and 12 bases lay in between. For the CDR3, the DNA is TGTGCCACCAGCAGAGAGGAGTCAGGGAACTCCTACAATGAGCAGTTCTTC. Protein: CATSREESGNSYNEQFF.

In its sample, this clone was seen once. The V gene is TRBV2, the J gene TRBJ2-4; 8 positions match TRBD2. The CDR3 runs to 16 residues. In germline, CDR1 is SNHLY, CDR2 FYNNEI. With 8 bases clipped from V and 0 bases from J, the junction kept 9 bases outside the gene matches. The CDR3 DNA reads TGTGCCAGCGTGGGATCACTAGCGGTAGCCAAAAACATTCAGTACTTC. Translation: CASVGSLAVAKNIQYF. The variable domain in full, completed from reference TRBV2 and TRBJ2-4, reads EPEVTQTPSHQVTQMGQEVILRCVPISNHLYFYWYRQILGQKVEFLVSFYNNEISEKSEIFDDQFSVERPDGSNFTLKIRSTKLEDSAMYFCASVGSLAVAKNIQYFGAGTRLSVL.

The CDR3 reads CASSYSAAGVETQYF. The DNA for the CDR3 is TGTGCCAGCAGTTACTCGGCAGCGGGGGTCGAGACCCAGTACTTC. The V call is TRBV6-5, the J call TRBJ2-5; 8 positions agree with TRBD2. This CDR3 contains 15 residues. CDR1 and CDR2 from the germline V gene are MNHEY and SVGAGI. V gave up 0 bases and J gave up 5 bases; unmatched junction bases: 5.

The rearrangement joins TRBV18 to TRBJ1-2; 9 bases map to TRBD1. The V segment lost 2 bases and the J segment 4 bases; nucleotides outside the gene matches: 11. CDR1 and CDR2 (germline): KGHSH, LQKENI. The CDR3 sequence is 17 residues long. The CDR3 DNA reads as TGTGCCAGCTCACCAACCGCAACAGGGGGCACCTTCTATGGCTACACCTTC. It encodes CASSPTATGGTFYGYTF. The whole variable domain, filled in from reference TRBV18 and TRBJ1-2, reads NAGVMQNPRHLVRRRGQEARLRCSPMKGHSHVYWYRQLPEEGLKFMVYLQKENIIDESGMPKERFSAEFPKEGPSILRIQQVVRGDSAAYFCASSPTATGGTFYGYTFGSGTRLTVV.

The chain joins TRBV19 to TRBJ1-1; tentative D call: TRBD1 (6 bases). V shed 7 bases and J shed 1 base, with 19 bases lying between them. Germline assignment: CDR1 LNHDA and CDR2 SQIVND (reference sequence). This CDR3 is 16 amino acids long. The CDR3 bases are TGTGCCAGTACCCCGAGGAGGGGGAGGGGGAACACTGAAGCTTTCTTT. Translating it yields CASTPRRGRGNTEAFF.

This clone was recorded a few times. The rearrangement uses TRBV5-1 and TRBJ1-4, with a possible D match to TRBD1 (5 bases). The CDR3 runs 16 residues. Germline V lookup: CDR1 SGHRS, CDR2 YFSETQ. The ends were cut back, 4 bases at V and 3 bases at J, with 16 bases in the middle. The CDR3 here is CASSPGGTRSNEKLFF. The CDR3, as DNA: TGCGCCAGCAGCCCGGGGGGGACGAGATCTAATGAAAAACTGTTTTTT.

This clone was counted once. The rearrangement uses TRBV11-2 and TRBJ1-5, with D unresolved. V lost 5 bases, J lost 5 bases, and 16 bases lay in between. The length of the CDR3 is 15 residues. CDR1 is SGHAT and CDR2 is FQNNGV in the germline V gene. In nucleotides, the CDR3 is TGTGCCAGCAGCCCAGGTGCAGAAACCTATCAGCCCCAGCATTTT. Encoded protein: CASSPGAETYQPQHF. The variable domain in full, completed from reference TRBV11-2 and TRBJ1-5, reads EAGVAQSPRYKIIEKRQSVAFWCNPISGHATLYWYQQILGQGPKLLIQFQNNGVVDDSQLPKDRFSAERLKGVDSTLKIQPAKLEDSAVYLCASSPGAETYQPQHFGDGTRLSIL.

The chain combines TRBV6-5 with TRBJ2-4; a weak D match, TRBD2 (6 bases). The V gene lost 7 bases and the J gene lost 4 bases, with 14 bases spanning the gap. The germline gives CDR1 MNHEY, CDR2 SVGAGI. The CDR3 covers 14 residues. The CDR3, as DNA: TGTGCCAGCACCCGGAGGACTACTAAAAACATTCAGTACTTC. Amino acids: CASTRRTTKNIQYF.